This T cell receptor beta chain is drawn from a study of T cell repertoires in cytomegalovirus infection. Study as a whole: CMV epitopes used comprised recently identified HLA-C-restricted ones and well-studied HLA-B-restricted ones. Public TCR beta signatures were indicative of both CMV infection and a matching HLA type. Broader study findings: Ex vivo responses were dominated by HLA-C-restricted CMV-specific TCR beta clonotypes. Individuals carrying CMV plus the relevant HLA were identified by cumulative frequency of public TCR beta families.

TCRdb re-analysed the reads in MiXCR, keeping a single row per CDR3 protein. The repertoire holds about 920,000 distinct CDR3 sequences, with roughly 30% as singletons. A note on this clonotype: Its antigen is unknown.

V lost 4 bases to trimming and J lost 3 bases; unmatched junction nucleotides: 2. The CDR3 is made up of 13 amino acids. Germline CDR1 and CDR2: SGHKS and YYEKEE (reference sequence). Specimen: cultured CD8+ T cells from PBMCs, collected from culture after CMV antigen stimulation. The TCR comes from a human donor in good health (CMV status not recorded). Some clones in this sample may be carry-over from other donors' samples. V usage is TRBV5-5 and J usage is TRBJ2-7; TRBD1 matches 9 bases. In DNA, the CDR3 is TGTGCCAGCAGCGGGACAGGGTTCTACGAGCAGTACTTC. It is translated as CASSGTGFYEQYF.